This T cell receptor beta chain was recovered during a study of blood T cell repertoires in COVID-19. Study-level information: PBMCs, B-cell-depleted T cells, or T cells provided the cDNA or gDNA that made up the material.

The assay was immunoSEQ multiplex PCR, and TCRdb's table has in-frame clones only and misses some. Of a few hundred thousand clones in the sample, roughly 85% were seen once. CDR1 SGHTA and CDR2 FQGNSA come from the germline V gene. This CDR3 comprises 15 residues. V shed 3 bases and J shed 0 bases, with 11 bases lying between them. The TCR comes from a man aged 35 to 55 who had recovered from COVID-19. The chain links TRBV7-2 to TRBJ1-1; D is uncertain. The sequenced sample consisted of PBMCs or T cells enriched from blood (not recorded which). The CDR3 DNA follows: TGTGCCAGCAGCTTGGCAGTGTACATGAACACTGAAGCTTTCTTT. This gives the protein CASSLAVYMNTEAFF. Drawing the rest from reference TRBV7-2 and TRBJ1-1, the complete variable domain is GAGVSQSPSNKVTEKGKDVELRCDPISGHTALYWYRQSLGQGLEFLIYFQGNSAPDKSGLPSDRFSAERTGGSVSTLTIQRTQQEDSAVYLCASSLAVYMNTEAFFGQGTRLTVV.